This TCR beta chain was captured in a study of Ad26.COV2.S vaccination and SARS-CoV-2 variants. Looking at the study overall: Ad26.COV2.S given intramuscularly, once or twice 56 days apart. Overall study findings and caveats: Estimates derived from TCR breadth and depth analyses may have underestimated total T cell responses. It was vaccine recipients, not placebo recipients, who had the higher spike-specific TCR breadth.

Treatment denoted: 15 to 20 received Ad26.COV2.S at low or high dose, single or two shots; roughly 5 received placebo; per-sample allocation not given. Repertoires come from day 63 after the first vaccine or placebo injection. It was Wuhan-strain SARS-CoV-2 spike that the Ad26 vaccine vector expressed. Regarding this clone: Its antigen is unidentified. Germline and junction disagree at one end, which may indicate a read error.

This CDR3 comprises 12 residues. Germline V CDR1 and CDR2: SGDLS, YYNGEE. Only in-frame clones appear in the TCRdb table, and some are missing; sequencing was by immunoSEQ multiplex PCR. The data show under 400,000 clones, around 90% seen once. The chain uses TRBV9 and TRBJ1-2; possible D gene TRBD1, 6 bases. This sequence originates from a person aged 18-60 years who received the Ad26.COV2.S COVID-19 vaccine or a placebo. The sequencing used peripheral blood, collected in a trial of Ad26.COV2.S vaccine versus placebo. CDR3 residues: CASSRTDYGYTF. The CDR3 DNA reads TGTGCCAGCAGCCGGACAGACTACGGCTACACCTTC.